The TCR beta chain described here comes from a study of radiation and T cells in renal cell carcinoma. The method was immunoSEQ multiplex PCR; TCRdb's version includes in-frame clones alone and lacks a portion of them. Of 100,000 to 150,000 clones in the sample, approximately 82% were seen once. Specified time point: baseline pretreatment blood. Regarding treatment: 15 Gy SBRT to primary tumor, nephrectomy 4 weeks later. Germline CDR1 reads LNHDA; CDR2 reads SQIVND (reference sequence). The CDR3 length is 14 residues. The V end was cut by 3 bases, the J end by 0 bases, with 6 bases between. The sequence was collected from a woman in her sixties with renal cell carcinoma. The source was blood, collected from a patient whose treatment included radiotherapy and nephrectomy. The chain combines TRBV19 with TRBJ1-3; D is unresolved. DNA for the CDR3: TGTGCCAGTAGTATCGGGAGCTCTGGAAACACCATATATTTT. This encodes CASSIGSSGNTIYF.